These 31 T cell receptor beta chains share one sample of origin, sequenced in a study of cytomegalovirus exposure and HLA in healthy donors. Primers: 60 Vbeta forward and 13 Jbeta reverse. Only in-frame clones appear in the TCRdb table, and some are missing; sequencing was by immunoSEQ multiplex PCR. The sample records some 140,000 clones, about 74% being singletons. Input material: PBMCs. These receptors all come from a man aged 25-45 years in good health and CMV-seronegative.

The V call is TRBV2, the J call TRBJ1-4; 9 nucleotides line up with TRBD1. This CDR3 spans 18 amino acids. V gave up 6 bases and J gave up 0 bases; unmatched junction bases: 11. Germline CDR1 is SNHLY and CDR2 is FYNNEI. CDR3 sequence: CASSSTTGGKTTNEKLFF. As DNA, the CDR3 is TGTGCCAGCAGCTCTACGACAGGGGGAAAGACAACTAATGAAAAACTGTTTTTT.

The DNA for the CDR3 is TGTGCCAGCAGCTTATGGCAGAACACTGAAGCTTTCTTT. The encoded protein is CASSLWQNTEAFF. V and J are TRBV7-9 and TRBJ1-1, with unresolved D. The V end lost 2 bases, the J end lost 1 base, and 5 bases lay between the germline ends. CDR1 is SEHNR, CDR2 FQNEAQ, per germline (reference sequence). The CDR3 is made up of 13 amino acids.

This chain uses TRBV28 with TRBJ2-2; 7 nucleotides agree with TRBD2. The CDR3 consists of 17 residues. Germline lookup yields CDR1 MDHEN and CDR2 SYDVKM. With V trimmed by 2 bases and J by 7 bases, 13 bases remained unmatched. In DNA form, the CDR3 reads TGTGCCAGCAGTTTAAGTACGGGGAGGGCGTTCGGCGGGGAGCTGTTTTTT. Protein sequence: CASSLSTGRAFGGELFF.

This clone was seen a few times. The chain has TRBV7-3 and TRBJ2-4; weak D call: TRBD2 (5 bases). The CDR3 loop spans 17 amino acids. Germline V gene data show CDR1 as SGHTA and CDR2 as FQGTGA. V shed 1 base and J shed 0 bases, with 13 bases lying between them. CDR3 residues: CASSLMGGGLAKNIQYF. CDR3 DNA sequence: TGTGCCAGCAGCTTAATGGGCGGAGGTCTAGCCAAAAACATTCAGTACTTC.

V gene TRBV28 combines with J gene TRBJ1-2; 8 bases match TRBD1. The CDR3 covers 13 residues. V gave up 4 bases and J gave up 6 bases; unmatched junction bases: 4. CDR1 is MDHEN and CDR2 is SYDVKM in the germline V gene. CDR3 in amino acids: CASSSGQDNGYTF. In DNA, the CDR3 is TGTGCCAGCAGTTCGGGACAGGATAATGGCTACACCTTC.

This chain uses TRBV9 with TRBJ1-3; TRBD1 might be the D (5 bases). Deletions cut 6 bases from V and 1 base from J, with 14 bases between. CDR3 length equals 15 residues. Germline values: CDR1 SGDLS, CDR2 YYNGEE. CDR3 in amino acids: CASTVGLGSGNTIYF. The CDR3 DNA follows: TGTGCCAGCACCGTGGGACTGGGTTCTGGAAACACCATATATTTT.

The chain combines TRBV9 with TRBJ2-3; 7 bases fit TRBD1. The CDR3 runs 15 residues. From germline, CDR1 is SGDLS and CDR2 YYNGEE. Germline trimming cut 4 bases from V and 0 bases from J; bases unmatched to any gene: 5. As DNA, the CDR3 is TGTGCCAGCAGCCCCGGGGACAGAAGCACAGATACGCAGTATTTT. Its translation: CASSPGDRSTDTQYF.

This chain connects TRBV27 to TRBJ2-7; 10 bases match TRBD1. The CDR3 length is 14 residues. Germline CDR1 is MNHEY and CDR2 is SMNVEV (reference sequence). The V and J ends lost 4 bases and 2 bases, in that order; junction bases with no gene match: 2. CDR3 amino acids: CASSWTGGPYEQYF. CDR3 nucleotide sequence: TGTGCCAGCAGTTGGACAGGGGGGCCCTACGAGCAGTACTTC.

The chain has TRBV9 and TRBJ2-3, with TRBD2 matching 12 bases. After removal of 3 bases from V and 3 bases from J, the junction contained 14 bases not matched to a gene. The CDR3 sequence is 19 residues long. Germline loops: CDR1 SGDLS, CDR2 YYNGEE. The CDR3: CASSGRRHRLAGVTDTQYF. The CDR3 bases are TGTGCCAGCAGCGGCAGGCGCCACCGACTAGCGGGAGTGACAGATACGCAGTATTTT.

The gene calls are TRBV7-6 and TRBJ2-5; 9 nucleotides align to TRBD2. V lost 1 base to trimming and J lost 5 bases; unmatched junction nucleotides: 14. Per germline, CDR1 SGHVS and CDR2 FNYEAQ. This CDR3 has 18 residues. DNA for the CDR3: TGTGCCAGCAGCTTAGGAGACAGGGATAGCGGGAGCGGGGAGACCCAGTACTTC. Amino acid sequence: CASSLGDRDSGSGETQYF.

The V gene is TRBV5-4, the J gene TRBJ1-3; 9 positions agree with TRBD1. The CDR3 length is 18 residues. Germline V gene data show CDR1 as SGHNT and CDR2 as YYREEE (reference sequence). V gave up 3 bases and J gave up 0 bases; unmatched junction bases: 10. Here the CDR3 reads CASSSQDRGWLSGNTIYF. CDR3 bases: TGTGCCAGCAGCTCACAGGACAGGGGTTGGCTCTCTGGAAACACCATATATTTT.

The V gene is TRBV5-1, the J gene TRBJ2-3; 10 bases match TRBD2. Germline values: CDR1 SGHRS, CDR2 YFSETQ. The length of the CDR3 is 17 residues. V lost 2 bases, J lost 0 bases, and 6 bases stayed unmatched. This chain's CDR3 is CASSFGGTSASTDTQYF. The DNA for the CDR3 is TGCGCCAGCAGCTTCGGGGGGACTAGCGCGAGCACAGATACGCAGTATTTT.

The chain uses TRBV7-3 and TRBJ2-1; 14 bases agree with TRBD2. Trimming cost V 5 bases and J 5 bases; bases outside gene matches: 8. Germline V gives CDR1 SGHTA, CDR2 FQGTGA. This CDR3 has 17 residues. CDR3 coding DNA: TGTGCCAGCAGCCAGGGGACTAGCGGGAGAACTAACAATGAGCAGTTCTTC. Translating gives CASSQGTSGRTNNEQFF.

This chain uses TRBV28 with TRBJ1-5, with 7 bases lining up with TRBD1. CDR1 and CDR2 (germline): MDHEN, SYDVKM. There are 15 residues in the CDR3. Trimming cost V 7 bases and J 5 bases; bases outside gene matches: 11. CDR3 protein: CASTEGKGADQPQHF. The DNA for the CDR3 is TGTGCCAGCACCGAAGGGAAGGGGGCTGATCAGCCCCAGCATTTT.

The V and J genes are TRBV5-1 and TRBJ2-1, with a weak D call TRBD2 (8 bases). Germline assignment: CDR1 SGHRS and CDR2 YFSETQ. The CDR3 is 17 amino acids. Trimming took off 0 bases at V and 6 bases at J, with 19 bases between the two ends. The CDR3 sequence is CASSLGAGGSGINEQFF. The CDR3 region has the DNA TGCGCCAGCAGCTTGGGGGCAGGGGGTAGCGGGATCAATGAGCAGTTCTTC.

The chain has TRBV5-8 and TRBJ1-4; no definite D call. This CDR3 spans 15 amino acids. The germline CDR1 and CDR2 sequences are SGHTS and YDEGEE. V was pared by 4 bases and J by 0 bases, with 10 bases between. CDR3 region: CASSEDGATNEKLFF. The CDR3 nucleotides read TGTGCCAGCAGCGAAGACGGAGCAACTAATGAAAAACTGTTTTTT.

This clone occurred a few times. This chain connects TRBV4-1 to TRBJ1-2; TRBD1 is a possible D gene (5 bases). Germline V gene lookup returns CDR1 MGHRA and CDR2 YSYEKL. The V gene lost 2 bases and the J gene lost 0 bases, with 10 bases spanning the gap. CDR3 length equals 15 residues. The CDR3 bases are TGCGCCAGCAGCCAAACAGGTGGAGCTAACTATGGCTACACCTTC. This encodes CASSQTGGANYGYTF.

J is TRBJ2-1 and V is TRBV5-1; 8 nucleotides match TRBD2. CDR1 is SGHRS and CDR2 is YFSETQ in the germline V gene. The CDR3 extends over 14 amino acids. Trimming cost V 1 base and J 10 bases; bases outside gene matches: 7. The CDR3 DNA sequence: TGCGCCAGCAGCTTGCCCTCCCGGGGGGGAGAGCAGTTCTTC. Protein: CASSLPSRGGEQFF.

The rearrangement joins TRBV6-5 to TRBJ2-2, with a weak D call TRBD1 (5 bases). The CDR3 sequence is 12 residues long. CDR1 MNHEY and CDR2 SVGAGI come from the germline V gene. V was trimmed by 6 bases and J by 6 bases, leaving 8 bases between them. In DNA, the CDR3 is TGTGCCAGCAGCCGACAGTCCGGGGAGCTGTTTTTT. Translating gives CASSRQSGELFF.

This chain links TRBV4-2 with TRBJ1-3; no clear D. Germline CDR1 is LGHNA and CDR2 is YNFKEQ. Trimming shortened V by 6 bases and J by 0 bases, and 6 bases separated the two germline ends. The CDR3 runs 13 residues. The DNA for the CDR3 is TGTGCCAGCAGTCGGGACTCTGGAAACACCATATATTTT. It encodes CASSRDSGNTIYF.

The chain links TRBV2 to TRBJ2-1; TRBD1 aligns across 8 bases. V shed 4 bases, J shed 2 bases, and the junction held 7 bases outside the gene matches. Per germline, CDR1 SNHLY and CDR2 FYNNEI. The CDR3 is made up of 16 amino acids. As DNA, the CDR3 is TGTGCCAGCAGTGGGACGGACAGGGTCACCTACAATGAGCAGTTCTTC. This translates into CASSGTDRVTYNEQFF.

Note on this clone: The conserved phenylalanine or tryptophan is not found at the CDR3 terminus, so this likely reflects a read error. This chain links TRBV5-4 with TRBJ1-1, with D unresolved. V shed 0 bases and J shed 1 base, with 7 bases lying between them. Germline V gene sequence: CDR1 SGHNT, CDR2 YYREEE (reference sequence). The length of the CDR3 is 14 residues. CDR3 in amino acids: CASSLVGENTEAFL. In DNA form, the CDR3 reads TGTGCCAGCAGCTTGGTCGGGGAGAACACTGAAGCTTTCCTT.

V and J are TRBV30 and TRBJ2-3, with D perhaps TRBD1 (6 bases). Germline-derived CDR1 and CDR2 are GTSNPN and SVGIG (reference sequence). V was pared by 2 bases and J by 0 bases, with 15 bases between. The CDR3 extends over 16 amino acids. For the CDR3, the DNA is TGTGCCTGGAGTTTATGGACAGTCCGGAGCACAGATACGCAGTATTTT. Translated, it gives CAWSLWTVRSTDTQYF.

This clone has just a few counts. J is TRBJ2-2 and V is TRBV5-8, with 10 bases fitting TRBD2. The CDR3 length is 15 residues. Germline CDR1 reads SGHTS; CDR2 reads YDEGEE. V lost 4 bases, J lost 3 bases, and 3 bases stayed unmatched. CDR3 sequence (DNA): TGTGCCAGCAGCCAAGCGGGAGGGTACACCGGGGAGCTGTTTTTT. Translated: CASSQAGGYTGELFF.

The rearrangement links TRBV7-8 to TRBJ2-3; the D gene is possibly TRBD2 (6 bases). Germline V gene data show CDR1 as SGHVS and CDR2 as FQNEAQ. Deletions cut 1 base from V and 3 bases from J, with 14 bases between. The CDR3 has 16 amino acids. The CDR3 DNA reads TGTGCCAGCAGCTTAGGCCTGGGGGGACGGACAGATACGCAGTATTTT. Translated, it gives CASSLGLGGRTDTQYF.

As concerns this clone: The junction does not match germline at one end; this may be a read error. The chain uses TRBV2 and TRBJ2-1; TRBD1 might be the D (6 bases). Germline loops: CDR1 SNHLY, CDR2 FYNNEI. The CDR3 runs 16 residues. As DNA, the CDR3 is TGTGCCAGCGGTGAGAGGACAGTCTCGCGGTGGAATGAGCAGTTCTTC. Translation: CASGERTVSRWNEQFF. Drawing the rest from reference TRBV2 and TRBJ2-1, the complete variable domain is EPEVTQTPSHQVTQMGQEVILRCVPISNHLYFYWYRQILGQKVEFLVSFYNNEISEKSEIFDDQFSVERPDGSNFTLKIRSTKLEDSAMYFCASGERTVSRWNEQFFGPGTRLTVL.

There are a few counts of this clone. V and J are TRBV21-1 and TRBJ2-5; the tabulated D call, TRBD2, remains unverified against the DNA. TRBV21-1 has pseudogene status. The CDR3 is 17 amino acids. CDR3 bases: TGTGCCAGCAGCATAGACTCTAGCGGGAGGGCCGAAGAGACCCAGTACTTC. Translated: CASSIDSSGRAEETQYF.

Here the CDR3 reads CASSPGTLSGSSDTQYF. In DNA form, the CDR3 reads TGCGCCAGCAGCCCTGGGACCCTTAGCGGGAGCTCAGATACGCAGTATTTT. The chain carries TRBV5-1 and TRBJ2-3; 9 bases are shared with TRBD2. Germline CDR1 is SGHRS and CDR2 is YFSETQ. The CDR3 length is 17 residues. After removal of 4 bases from V and 4 bases from J, the junction contained 13 bases not matched to a gene.

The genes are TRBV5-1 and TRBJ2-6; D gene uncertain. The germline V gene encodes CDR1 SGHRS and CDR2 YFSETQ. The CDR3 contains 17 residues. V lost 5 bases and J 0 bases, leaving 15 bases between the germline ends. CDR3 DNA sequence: TGCGCCAGCAGTTTACCGGATCAGGTCTCTGGGGCCAACGTCCTGACTTTC. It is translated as CASSLPDQVSGANVLTF.

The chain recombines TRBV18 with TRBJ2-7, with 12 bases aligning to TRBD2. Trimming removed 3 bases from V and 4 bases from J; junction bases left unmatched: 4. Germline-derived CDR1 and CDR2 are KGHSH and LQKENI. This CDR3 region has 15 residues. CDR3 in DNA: TGTGCCAGCTCACCGTCCACTAGCGGGAGGTACGAGCAGTACTTC. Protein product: CASSPSTSGRYEQYF.

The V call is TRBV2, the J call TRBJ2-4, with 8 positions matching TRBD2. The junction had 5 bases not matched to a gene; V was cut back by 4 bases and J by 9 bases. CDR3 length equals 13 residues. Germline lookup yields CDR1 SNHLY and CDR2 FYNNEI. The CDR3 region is CASSAGTSSIQYF. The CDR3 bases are TGTGCCAGCAGTGCGGGGACTAGTTCCATTCAGTACTTC.